The clone carrying this T cell receptor (beta chain) has at least ten counts. The antigen is unknown. Germline CDR1 reads SGHTA; CDR2 reads FQGNSA. Trimming shortened V by 1 base and J by 5 bases, and 5 bases separated the two germline ends. CDR3 length: 12 residues. These data belong to a study of T cell repertoires in cytomegalovirus infection. TCRdb reprocessed the reads with MiXCR, giving one entry per CDR3 protein. The repertoire includes 380,000 or so distinct CDR3 sequences, around a third of them detected once, and roughly 12% sits in the top ten. The sequenced sample was cultured PBMCs, obtained from culture after CMV antigen stimulation. The clonotype originates from a human donor in good health (CMV status not recorded). Some clones in this sample may be carry-over from other donors' samples. The rearrangement joins TRBV7-2 to TRBJ1-1; D is undetermined. CDR3 nucleotide sequence: TGTGCCAGCAGCTTAGTGGAGACTGAAGCTTTCTTT. This encodes CASSLVETEAFF.